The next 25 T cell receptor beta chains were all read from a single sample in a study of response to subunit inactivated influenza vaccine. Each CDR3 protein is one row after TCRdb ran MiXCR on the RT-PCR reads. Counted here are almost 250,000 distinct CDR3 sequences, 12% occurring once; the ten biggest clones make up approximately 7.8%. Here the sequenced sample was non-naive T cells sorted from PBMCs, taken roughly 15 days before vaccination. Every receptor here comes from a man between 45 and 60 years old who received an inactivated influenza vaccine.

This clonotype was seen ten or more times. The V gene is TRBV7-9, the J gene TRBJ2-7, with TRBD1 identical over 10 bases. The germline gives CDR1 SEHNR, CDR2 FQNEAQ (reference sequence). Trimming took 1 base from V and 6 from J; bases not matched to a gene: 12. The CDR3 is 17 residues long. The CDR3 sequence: CASSLGDHWGTGAEQYF. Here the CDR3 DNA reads TGTGCCAGCAGCTTAGGAGATCACTGGGGGACAGGGGCCGAGCAGTACTTC.

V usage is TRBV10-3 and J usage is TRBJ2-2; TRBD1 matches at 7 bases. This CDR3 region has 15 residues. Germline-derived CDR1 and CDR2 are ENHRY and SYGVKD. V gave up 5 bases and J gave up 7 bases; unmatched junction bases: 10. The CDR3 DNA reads TGTGCCATCAGTCCCGGGACAGTCAGTGGCGGGGAGCTGTTTTTT. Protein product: CAISPGTVSGGELFF.

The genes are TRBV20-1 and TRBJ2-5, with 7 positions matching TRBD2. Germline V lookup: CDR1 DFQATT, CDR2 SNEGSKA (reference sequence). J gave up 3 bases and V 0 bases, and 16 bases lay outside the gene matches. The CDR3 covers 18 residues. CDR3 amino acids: CSARDLDGFTSAEETQYF. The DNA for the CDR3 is TGCAGTGCTAGAGATCTTGATGGTTTCACTAGCGCCGAAGAGACCCAGTACTTC.

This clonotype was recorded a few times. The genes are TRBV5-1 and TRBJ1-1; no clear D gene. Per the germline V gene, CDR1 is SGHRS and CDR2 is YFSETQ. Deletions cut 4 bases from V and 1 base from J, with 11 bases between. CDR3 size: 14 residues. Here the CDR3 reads CASSPWTGNTEAFF. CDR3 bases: TGCGCCAGCAGCCCCTGGACTGGGAACACTGAAGCTTTCTTT. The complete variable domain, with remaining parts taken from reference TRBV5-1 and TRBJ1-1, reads KAGVTQTPRYLIKTRGQQVTLSCSPISGHRSVSWYQQTPGQGLQFLFEYFSETQRNKGNFPGRFSGRQFSNSRSEMNVSTLELGDSALYLCASSPWTGNTEAFFGQGTRLTVV.

CDR3 nucleotide sequence: TGTGCCAGCAGCCAAGATAACCCAGCGGGGGCCGCATACAATGAGCAGTTCTTC. This encodes CASSQDNPAGAAYNEQFF. The chain joins TRBV4-2 to TRBJ2-1; TRBD2 agrees at 8 bases. CDR1 and CDR2 from the germline V gene are LGHNA and YNFKEQ. V gave up 0 bases and J gave up 4 bases; unmatched junction bases: 11. The CDR3 spans 18 residues.

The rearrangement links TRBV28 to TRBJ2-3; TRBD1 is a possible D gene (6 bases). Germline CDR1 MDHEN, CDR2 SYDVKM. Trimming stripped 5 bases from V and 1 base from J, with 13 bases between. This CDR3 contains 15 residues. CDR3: CASSPGQSRTDTQYF. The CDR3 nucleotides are TGTGCCAGCAGTCCCGGACAGAGCCGCACAGATACGCAGTATTTT.

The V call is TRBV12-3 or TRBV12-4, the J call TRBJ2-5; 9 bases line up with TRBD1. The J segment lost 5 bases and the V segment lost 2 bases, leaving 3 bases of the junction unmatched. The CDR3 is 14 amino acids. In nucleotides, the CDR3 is TGTGCCAGCAGTTTAAGGACAGGGGTGGAGACCCAGTACTTC. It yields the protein CASSLRTGVETQYF.

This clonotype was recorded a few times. CDR3 loop: CASSPELNTEAFF. As DNA, the CDR3 is TGTGCCAGCTCACCGGAGTTGAACACTGAAGCTTTCTTT. The chain joins TRBV18 to TRBJ1-1; D unclear. V lost 3 bases to trimming and J lost 0 bases, with 5 bases between them. Germline loops: CDR1 KGHSH, CDR2 LQKENI. The CDR3 contains 13 residues.

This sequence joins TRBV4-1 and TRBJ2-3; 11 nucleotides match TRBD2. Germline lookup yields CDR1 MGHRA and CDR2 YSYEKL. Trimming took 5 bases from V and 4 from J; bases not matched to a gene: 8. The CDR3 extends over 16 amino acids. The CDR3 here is CASSGSSGRQADTQYF. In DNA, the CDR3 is TGCGCCAGCAGCGGGTCTAGCGGGAGGCAAGCAGATACGCAGTATTTT.

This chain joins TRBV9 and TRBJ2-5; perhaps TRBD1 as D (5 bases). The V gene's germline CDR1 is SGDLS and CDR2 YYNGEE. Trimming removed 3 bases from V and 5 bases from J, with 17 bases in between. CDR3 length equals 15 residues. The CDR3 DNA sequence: TGTGCCAGCAGCGCGGCCCCAGGGTATCAGGAGACCCAGTACTTC. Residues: CASSAAPGYQETQYF.

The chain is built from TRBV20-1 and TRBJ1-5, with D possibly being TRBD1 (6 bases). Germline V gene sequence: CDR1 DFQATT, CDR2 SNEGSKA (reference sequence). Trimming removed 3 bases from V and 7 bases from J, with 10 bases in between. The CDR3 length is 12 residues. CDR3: CSASQGRQPQHF. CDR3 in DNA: TGCAGTGCTAGCCAGGGGAGGCAGCCCCAGCATTTT.

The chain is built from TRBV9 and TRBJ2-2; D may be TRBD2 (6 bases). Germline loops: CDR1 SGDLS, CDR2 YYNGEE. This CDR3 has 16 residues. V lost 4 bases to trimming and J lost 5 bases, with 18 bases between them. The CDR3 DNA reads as TGTGCCAGCAGCCCCGGGGTAGCGGCCTTTACCGGGGAGCTGTTTTTT. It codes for CASSPGVAAFTGELFF.

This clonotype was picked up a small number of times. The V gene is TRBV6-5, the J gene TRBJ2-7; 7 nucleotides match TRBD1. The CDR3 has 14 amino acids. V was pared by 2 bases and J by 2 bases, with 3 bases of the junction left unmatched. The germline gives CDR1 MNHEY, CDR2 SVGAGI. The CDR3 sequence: CASSYPGTAYEQYF. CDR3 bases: TGTGCCAGCAGTTACCCCGGGACAGCCTACGAGCAGTACTTC.

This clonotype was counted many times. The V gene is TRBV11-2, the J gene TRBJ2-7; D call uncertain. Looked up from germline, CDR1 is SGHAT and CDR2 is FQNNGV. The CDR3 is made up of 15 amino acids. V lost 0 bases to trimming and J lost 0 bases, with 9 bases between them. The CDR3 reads CASSLDMGPSYEQYF. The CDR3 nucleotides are TGTGCCAGCAGCTTAGATATGGGCCCCTCCTACGAGCAGTACTTC.

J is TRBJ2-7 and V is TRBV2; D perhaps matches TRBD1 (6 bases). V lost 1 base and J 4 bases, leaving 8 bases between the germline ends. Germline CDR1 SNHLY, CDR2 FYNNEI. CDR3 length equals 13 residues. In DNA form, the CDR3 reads TGTGCCAGCAGTGAAGGACAGGTGTACGAGCAGTACTTC. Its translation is CASSEGQVYEQYF.

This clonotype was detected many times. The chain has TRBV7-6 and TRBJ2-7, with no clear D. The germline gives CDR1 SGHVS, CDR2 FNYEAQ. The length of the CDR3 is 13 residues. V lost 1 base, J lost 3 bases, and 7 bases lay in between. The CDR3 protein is CASSLGLGYEQYF. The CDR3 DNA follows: TGTGCCAGCAGCTTAGGGTTGGGCTACGAGCAGTACTTC.

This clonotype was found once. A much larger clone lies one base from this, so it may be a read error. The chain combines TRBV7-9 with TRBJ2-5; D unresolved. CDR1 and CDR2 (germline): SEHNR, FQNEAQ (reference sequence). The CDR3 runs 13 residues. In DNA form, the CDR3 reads TGTGCCAGCAGCTTAAGTGGCCAAGGGACCCAGTACTTC. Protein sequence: CASSLSGQGTQYF.

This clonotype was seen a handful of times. The CDR3 spells CASSYSPGGLDNYGYTF. CDR3 DNA: TGTGCCAGCAGTTACTCGCCAGGGGGCTTGGATAACTATGGCTACACCTTC. The genes are TRBV6-5 and TRBJ1-2, with 8 bases lining up with TRBD1. Germline assignment: CDR1 MNHEY and CDR2 SVGAGI. V was clipped by 0 bases and J by 1 base; unmatched bases: 7. This CDR3 is 17 amino acids long.

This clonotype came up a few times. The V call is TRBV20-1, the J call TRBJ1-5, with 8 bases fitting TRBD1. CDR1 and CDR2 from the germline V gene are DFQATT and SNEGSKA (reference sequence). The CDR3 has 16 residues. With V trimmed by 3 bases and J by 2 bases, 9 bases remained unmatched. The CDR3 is CSARAGGGVGNQPQHF. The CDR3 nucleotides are TGCAGTGCTAGGGCAGGGGGCGGGGTTGGCAATCAGCCCCAGCATTTT.

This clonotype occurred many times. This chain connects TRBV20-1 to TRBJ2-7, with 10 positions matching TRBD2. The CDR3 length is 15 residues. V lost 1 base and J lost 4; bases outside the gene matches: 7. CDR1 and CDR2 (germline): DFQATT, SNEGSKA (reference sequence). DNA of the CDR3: TGCAGTGCTAGAGCTTTAGCGGGAGGTGCTTACGAGCAGTACTTC. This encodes CSARALAGGAYEQYF.

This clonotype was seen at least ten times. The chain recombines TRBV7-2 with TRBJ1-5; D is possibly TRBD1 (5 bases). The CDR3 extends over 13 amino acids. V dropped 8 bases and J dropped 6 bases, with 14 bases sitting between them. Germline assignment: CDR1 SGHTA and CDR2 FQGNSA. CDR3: CASAGGAGQPQHF. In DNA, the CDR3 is TGTGCCAGCGCCGGGGGAGCCGGTCAGCCCCAGCATTTT.

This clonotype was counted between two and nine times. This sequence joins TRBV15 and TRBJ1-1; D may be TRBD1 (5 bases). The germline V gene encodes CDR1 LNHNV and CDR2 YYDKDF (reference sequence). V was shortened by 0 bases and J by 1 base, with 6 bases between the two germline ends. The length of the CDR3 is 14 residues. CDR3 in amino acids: CATSRDGGNTEAFF. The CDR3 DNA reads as TGTGCCACCAGCAGAGATGGGGGGAACACTGAAGCTTTCTTT.

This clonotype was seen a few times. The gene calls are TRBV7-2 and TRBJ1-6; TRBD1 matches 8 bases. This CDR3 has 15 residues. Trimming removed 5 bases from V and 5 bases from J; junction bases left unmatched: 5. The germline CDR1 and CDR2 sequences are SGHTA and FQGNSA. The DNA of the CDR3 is TGTGCCAGCAGCAAGACAGGGGCGGATAATTCACCCCTCCACTTT. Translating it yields CASSKTGADNSPLHF.

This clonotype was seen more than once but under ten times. The CDR3 is CASSQEGNSLREPQHF. DNA of the CDR3: TGCGCCAGCAGCCAAGAAGGTAACAGCCTGCGGGAACCCCAGCATTTT. The chain employs TRBV4-3 and TRBJ1-5; unclear D gene. The V gene's germline CDR1 is LGHNA and CDR2 YSLEER. Trimming cost V 0 bases and J 10 bases, with 19 bases left between them. This CDR3 has 16 amino acids.

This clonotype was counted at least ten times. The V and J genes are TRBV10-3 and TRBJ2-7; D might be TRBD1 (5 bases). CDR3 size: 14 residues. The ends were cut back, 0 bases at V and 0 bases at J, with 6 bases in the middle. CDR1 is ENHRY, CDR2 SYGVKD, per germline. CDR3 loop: CAISESGASYEQYF. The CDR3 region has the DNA TGTGCCATCAGTGAGTCAGGGGCCTCCTACGAGCAGTACTTC.